These 5 T cell receptor beta chains came from one sample sequenced in a study of sequential checkpoint blockade in melanoma. Produced via immunoSEQ multiplex PCR; TCRdb's table is partial and in-frame only. This sample yields roughly 14,000 clones, of which more than 65% are seen a single time; roughly 31% belongs to the top ten. Documented treatment: randomized to nivolumab then ipilimumab (arm A) or the reverse (arm B). This specimen consisted of CD8+ T cells sorted from blood (inferred from file names), obtained from a patient given nivolumab and ipilimumab in sequence. The source is a human donor with melanoma.

The V and J genes are TRBV29-1 and TRBJ2-7; 9 bases line up with TRBD1. The germline gives CDR1 SQVTM, CDR2 ANQGSEA. Trimming cost V 3 bases and J 4 bases; bases outside gene matches: 1. The CDR3 covers 12 residues. In nucleotides, the CDR3 is TGCAGCGTTGAGGGACAGGGTTACGAGCAGTACTTC. Amino acid sequence: CSVEGQGYEQYF.

The rearrangement joins TRBV19 to TRBJ2-1, with 8 bases aligning to TRBD1. The CDR3 has 15 residues. Unmatched junction bases numbered 11, after V lost 10 bases and J lost 3 bases. The V gene's germline CDR1 is LNHDA and CDR2 SQIVND (reference sequence). This CDR3 is CATESSGTGYNEQFF. Written as DNA, the CDR3 is TGTGCCACCGAAAGTTCCGGGACAGGCTACAATGAGCAGTTCTTC.

The V call is TRBV9, the J call TRBJ2-7; 9 bases are a match to TRBD1. V lost 0 bases to trimming and J lost 6 bases; unmatched junction nucleotides: 1. The germline CDR1 and CDR2 sequences are SGDLS and YYNGEE. The CDR3 has 13 amino acids. CDR3 sequence (DNA): TGTGCCAGCAGCGTAGCGACAGGGGGCGAGCAGTACTTC. Its translation: CASSVATGGEQYF.

The chain carries TRBV7-2 and TRBJ1-1; D not certain. CDR1 SGHTA and CDR2 FQGNSA come from the germline V gene. The CDR3 loop spans 12 amino acids. V lost 3 bases and J 6 bases, leaving 8 bases between the germline ends. CDR3 DNA sequence: TGTGCCAGCAGCTTTCTCTCCCCTGAAGCTTTCTTT. Protein sequence: CASSFLSPEAFF. Full variable domain (outside the CDR3, taken from reference TRBV7-2 and TRBJ1-1): GAGVSQSPSNKVTEKGKDVELRCDPISGHTALYWYRQSLGQGLEFLIYFQGNSAPDKSGLPSDRFSAERTGGSVSTLTIQRTQQEDSAVYLCASSFLSPEAFFGQGTRLTVV.

V usage is TRBV7-8 and J usage is TRBJ2-5; 8 bases line up with TRBD2. The DNA end is more similar to TRBJ2-7, so the J call may be wrong. Germline V lookup: CDR1 SGHVS, CDR2 FQNEAQ. The CDR3 extends over 15 amino acids. Here the CDR3 reads CASSLFGRGEYEQYF. As DNA, the CDR3 is TGTGCCAGCAGCTTATTCGGGCGGGGGGAATACGAGCAGTACTTC.